This T cell receptor beta chain was documented in a study of shared clonotypes between healthy human individuals. About the research overall: Plates per donor: three CD4 naive, three CD4 memory, two CD8 naive, one CD8 memory. Study conclusions and caveats: The genetic and exposure-history diversity represented was limited by few donors. A reduction in generation probabilities was seen for non-shared clonotypes relative to those shared by all four donors.

The study separated CD4+ cells into CD45RA+ naive and CD45RA-negative memory subsets. Concerning this clone: No antigen is known for it.

Clones were sequenced by immunoSEQ multiplex PCR, and TCRdb holds only the in-frame ones, with some missing. The sample has 2 million to 2.5 million clones, around 95% seen once. The CDR3 consists of 13 residues. CDR1 and CDR2 (germline): SGHNT, YYREEE (reference sequence). V was pared by 1 base and J by 5 bases, with 9 bases between. This sequence joins TRBV5-4 and TRBJ2-5; D ambiguous. The clonotype was recovered from a man between 18 and 29 years old in good health. Sequencing was performed on naive CD4+ T cells sorted from blood. Subset denoted: CD45RA+ positively selected. CDR3 DNA: TGTGCCAGCAGCTTGCGGTCCTTTGAGACCCAGTACTTC. This sequence encodes CASSLRSFETQYF.